Listed below are T cell receptor beta chains from one sample, sequenced in a study of response to subunit inactivated influenza vaccine. In TCRdb, the RT-PCR reads were re-called with MiXCR into one record per CDR3 protein. Here the sample spans 500,000 to 600,000 distinct CDR3 sequences, around 13% being singletons. Sequenced material: PBMCs from blood, taken about 40 days after vaccination. These TCRs come from a man aged 45 to 65 who received an inactivated influenza vaccine. CDR3s include the opening cysteine and the closing phenylalanine or tryptophan. The order of the fields is J gene, clone size, V gene, D gene, CDR3 protein, CDR3 DNA. The D gene is left open where the match is weak. Clone size appears in some rows only: once, few, many, or a class for an expanded clone.

J gene: TRBJ2-5
clone size: many
V gene: TRBV6-1
D gene: .
CDR3 protein: CASRLHRDQETQYF
CDR3 DNA: TGTGCCAGCAGACTCCACAGGGATCAAGAGACCCAGTACTTC

J gene: TRBJ2-1
clone size: many
V gene: TRBV12-3/TRBV12-4
D gene: .
CDR3 protein: CASSLGATGYNEQFF
CDR3 DNA: TGTGCCAGCAGTTTAGGTGCGACAGGTTACAATGAGCAGTTCTTC

J gene: TRBJ2-1
clone size: many
V gene: TRBV3-1
D gene: TRBD2
CDR3 protein: CASSLTSGSFDEQFF
CDR3 DNA: TGTGCCAGCAGCCTAACTAGCGGGAGTTTTGATGAGCAGTTCTTC

J gene: TRBJ2-1
clone size: few
V gene: TRBV20-1
D gene: TRBD2
CDR3 protein: CSASREGQQFF
CDR3 DNA: TGCAGTGCTAGCAGGGAGGGACAGCAGTTCTTC

J gene: TRBJ2-7
clone size: few
V gene: TRBV29-1
D gene: .
CDR3 protein: CSVAVSSSYEQYF
CDR3 DNA: TGCAGCGTTGCGGTGAGCAGCTCCTACGAGCAGTACTTC

J gene: TRBJ2-2
clone size: .
V gene: TRBV6-2/TRBV6-3
D gene: .
CDR3 protein: CASSTGFDTGELFF
CDR3 DNA: TGTGCCAGCAGTACGGGATTTGACACCGGGGAGCTGTTTTTT

J gene: TRBJ1-1
clone size: .
V gene: TRBV6-1
D gene: .
CDR3 protein: CASSEYAAMGTEAFF
CDR3 DNA: TGTGCCAGCAGTGAATATGCGGCTATGGGAACTGAAGCTTTCTTT

J gene: TRBJ2-3
clone size: few
V gene: TRBV20-1
D gene: TRBD2
CDR3 protein: CSARWERGGLGTQYF
CDR3 DNA: TGCAGTGCTAGATGGGAGCGAGGCGGACTAGGTACGCAGTATTTT

J gene: TRBJ2-7
clone size: few
V gene: TRBV4-1
D gene: .
CDR3 protein: CASSQEGRLGPYEQYF
CDR3 DNA: TGCGCCAGCAGCCAAGAGGGGAGGTTGGGCCCCTACGAGCAGTACTTC

J gene: TRBJ1-5
clone size: few
V gene: TRBV7-9
D gene: TRBD1
CDR3 protein: CASSSIQGPRQPQHF
CDR3 DNA: TGTGCCAGCAGCTCAATACAGGGGCCGAGACAGCCCCAGCATTTT

J gene: TRBJ2-2
clone size: many
V gene: TRBV27
D gene: TRBD1
CDR3 protein: CASSTQTGGMFGELFF
CDR3 DNA: TGTGCCAGCAGCACCCAGACAGGGGGCATGTTCGGGGAGCTGTTTTTT

J gene: TRBJ2-7
clone size: .
V gene: TRBV7-7
D gene: TRBD1
CDR3 protein: CASSPGQGLGEQYF
CDR3 DNA: TGTGCTAGCAGCCCGGGACAGGGGTTGGGGGAGCAGTACTTC

J gene: TRBJ2-1
clone size: .
V gene: TRBV10-2
D gene: TRBD2
CDR3 protein: CASSLLLRAGGYNEQFF
CDR3 DNA: TGCGCCAGCAGTTTATTGTTACGAGCGGGGGGATACAATGAGCAGTTCTTC

J gene: TRBJ1-1
clone size: many
V gene: TRBV12-3/TRBV12-4
D gene: .
CDR3 protein: CASSLQGWGTEAFF
CDR3 DNA: TGTGCCAGCAGTTTACAGGGTTGGGGCACTGAAGCTTTCTTT

J gene: TRBJ1-1
clone size: .
V gene: TRBV6-5
D gene: TRBD1
CDR3 protein: CASFRGSTEAFF
CDR3 DNA: TGTGCCTCGTTCAGGGGGTCCACTGAAGCTTTCTTT

J gene: TRBJ2-2
clone size: .
V gene: TRBV20-1
D gene: TRBD2
CDR3 protein: CSARPSGGAGELFF
CDR3 DNA: TGCAGTGCTAGACCTAGCGGGGGGGCCGGGGAGCTGTTTTTT

J gene: TRBJ1-2
clone size: .
V gene: TRBV12-3/TRBV12-4
D gene: TRBD1
CDR3 protein: CASSPRTGGYTF
CDR3 DNA: TGTGCCAGCAGTCCACGGACAGGCGGCTACACCTTC

J gene: TRBJ2-2
clone size: few
V gene: TRBV27
D gene: .
CDR3 protein: CASSPGQGRNTGELFF
CDR3 DNA: TGTGCCAGCAGCCCTGGGCAGGGGAGGAACACCGGGGAGCTGTTTTTT

J gene: TRBJ2-7
clone size: .
V gene: TRBV7-9
D gene: .
CDR3 protein: CASSSLDTAHEQYF
CDR3 DNA: TGTGCCAGCAGCTCCCTAGACACGGCCCACGAGCAGTACTTC

J gene: TRBJ2-1
clone size: .
V gene: TRBV5-1
D gene: .
CDR3 protein: CASSLAPGGAYNEQFF
CDR3 DNA: TGCGCCAGCAGCTTGGCCCCAGGAGGCGCCTACAATGAGCAGTTCTTC

J gene: TRBJ2-4
clone size: many
V gene: TRBV29-1
D gene: .
CDR3 protein: CSVEGFSRKDLAKNIQYF
CDR3 DNA: TGCAGCGTTGAGGGGTTTAGCCGAAAGGACCTAGCCAAAAACATTCAGTACTTC

J gene: TRBJ1-3
clone size: few
V gene: TRBV27
D gene: .
CDR3 protein: CASSLSHFSGNTIYF
CDR3 DNA: TGTGCCAGCAGTTTAAGTCACTTCTCTGGAAACACCATATATTTT

J gene: TRBJ2-3
clone size: few
V gene: TRBV7-9
D gene: TRBD1
CDR3 protein: CASSFNRGNTDTQYF
CDR3 DNA: TGTGCCAGCAGCTTCAACAGGGGGAACACAGATACGCAGTATTTT

J gene: TRBJ2-5
clone size: few
V gene: TRBV29-1
D gene: .
CDR3 protein: CSMSRGSYQETQYF
CDR3 DNA: TGCAGCATGAGCCGGGGCAGCTACCAAGAGACCCAGTACTTC

J gene: TRBJ2-7
clone size: .
V gene: TRBV7-6
D gene: .
CDR3 protein: CASSPRQRTGQEQYF
CDR3 DNA: TGTGCCAGCAGCCCACGCCAGAGGACCGGGCAGGAGCAGTACTTC

J gene: TRBJ2-3
clone size: .
V gene: TRBV10-3
D gene: TRBD2
CDR3 protein: CAISTPSGSTDTQYF
CDR3 DNA: TGTGCCATCAGTACGCCTAGCGGGAGCACAGATACGCAGTATTTT

J gene: TRBJ2-3
clone size: many
V gene: TRBV15
D gene: .
CDR3 protein: CATSGGGTDTQYF
CDR3 DNA: TGTGCCACCAGCGGGGGTGGGACAGATACGCAGTATTTT

J gene: TRBJ2-1
clone size: many
V gene: TRBV4-3
D gene: TRBD1
CDR3 protein: CASSQDADRGDEQFF
CDR3 DNA: TGCGCCAGCAGCCAAGATGCGGACAGGGGGGATGAGCAGTTCTTC

J gene: TRBJ2-1
clone size: many
V gene: TRBV28
D gene: TRBD1
CDR3 protein: CASSSGQDNEQFF
CDR3 DNA: TGTGCCAGCAGTTCGGGACAGGACAATGAGCAGTTCTTC